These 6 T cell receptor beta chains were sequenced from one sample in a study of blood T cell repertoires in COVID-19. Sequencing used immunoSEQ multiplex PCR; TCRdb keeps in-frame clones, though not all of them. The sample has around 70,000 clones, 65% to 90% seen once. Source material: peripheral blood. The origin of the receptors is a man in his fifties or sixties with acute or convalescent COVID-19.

The CDR3 coding sequence is TGTGCCAGCGGCTCAGGCTACGAGCAGTACGTC. It yields the protein CASGSGYEQYV. V and J are TRBV27 and TRBJ2-7, with no clear D. V lost 8 bases to trimming and J lost 3 bases, with 8 bases between them. Germline CDR1 is MNHEY and CDR2 is SMNVEV (reference sequence). The CDR3 is made up of 11 amino acids.

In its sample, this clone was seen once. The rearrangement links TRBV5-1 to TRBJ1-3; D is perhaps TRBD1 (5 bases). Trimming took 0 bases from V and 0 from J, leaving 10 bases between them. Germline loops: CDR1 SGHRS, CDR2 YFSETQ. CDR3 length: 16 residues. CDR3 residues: CASSLGAGISGNTIYF. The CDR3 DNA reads TGCGCCAGCAGCTTGGGGGCAGGGATCTCTGGAAACACCATATATTTT. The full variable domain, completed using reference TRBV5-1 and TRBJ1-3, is KAGVTQTPRYLIKTRGQQVTLSCSPISGHRSVSWYQQTPGQGLQFLFEYFSETQRNKGNFPGRFSGRQFSNSRSEMNVSTLELGDSALYLCASSLGAGISGNTIYFGEGSWLTVV.

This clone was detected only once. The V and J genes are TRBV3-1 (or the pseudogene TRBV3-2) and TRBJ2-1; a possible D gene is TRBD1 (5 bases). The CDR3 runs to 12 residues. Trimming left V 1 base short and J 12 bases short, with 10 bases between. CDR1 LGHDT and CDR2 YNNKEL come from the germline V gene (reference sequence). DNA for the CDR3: TGTGCCAGCAGCCAAGCGAAAGGGGCGCAGTTCTTC. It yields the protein CASSQAKGAQFF.

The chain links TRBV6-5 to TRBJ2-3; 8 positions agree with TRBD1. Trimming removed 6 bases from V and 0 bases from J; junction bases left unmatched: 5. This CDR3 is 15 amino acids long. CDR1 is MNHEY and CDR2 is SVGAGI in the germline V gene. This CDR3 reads CASRGRQGSTDTQYF. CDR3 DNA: TGTGCCAGCAGGGGTAGACAGGGGAGCACAGATACGCAGTATTTT.

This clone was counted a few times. In DNA form, the CDR3 reads TGTGCCAGCAGCTTAAAGGGACAGACTCACTCCTATAATTCACCCCTCCACTTT. Its translation is CASSLKGQTHSYNSPLHF. This rearrangement joins TRBV7-2 to TRBJ1-6; 7 bases align to TRBD1. The CDR3 runs to 18 residues. CDR1 SGHTA and CDR2 FQGNSA come from the germline V gene. The junction had 7 bases not matched to a gene; V was cut back by 2 bases and J by 0 bases.

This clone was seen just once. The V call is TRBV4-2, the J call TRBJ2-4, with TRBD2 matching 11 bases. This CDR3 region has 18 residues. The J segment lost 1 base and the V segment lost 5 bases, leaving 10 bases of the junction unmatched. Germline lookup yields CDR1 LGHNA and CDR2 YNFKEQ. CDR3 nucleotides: TGTGCCAGCAGCGTCGCTAGCGGGGGGAACTCCGCCAAAAACATTCAGTACTTC. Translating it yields CASSVASGGNSAKNIQYF.